Shown below are 13 T cell receptor beta chains from a single sample sequenced in a study of T cell responses to AZD1222 COVID-19 vaccine. This table comes from immunoSEQ multiplex PCR, and its TCRdb copy is limited to in-frame clones, with some not included. The table has 170,000 or so clones, about 92% seen once. Source: peripheral blood, taken on day 0 of AZD1222 vaccination. These receptor sequences come from an adult in good health.

The chain carries TRBV28 and TRBJ2-3; D tentatively fits TRBD1 or TRBD2 (5 bases each). The CDR3 is made up of 15 amino acids. Germline V lookup: CDR1 MDHEN, CDR2 SYDVKM. V gave up 5 bases and J gave up 7 bases, with 19 bases separating them. The CDR3 region has the DNA TGTGCCAGCAGTCCACCCGGGACCTCATCGCATACGCAGTATTTT. As protein: CASSPPGTSSHTQYF.

The table lists this clone with a count of one. The rearrangement links TRBV4-1 to TRBJ1-3; D not certain. V was shortened by 1 base and J by 0 bases, with 10 bases between the two germline ends. Germline V gene data show CDR1 as MGHRA and CDR2 as YSYEKL. The CDR3 consists of 16 residues. This chain's CDR3 is CASSQAGTSSGNTIYF. DNA of the CDR3: TGCGCCAGCAGCCAAGCAGGCACAAGCTCTGGAAACACCATATATTTT.

This chain uses TRBV6-5 with TRBJ1-5, with D uncertain. V lost 7 bases and J lost 4, with 14 bases in between. Germline V gene data show CDR1 as MNHEY and CDR2 as SVGAGI. The CDR3 loop spans 14 amino acids. This chain's CDR3 is CASTVRLENQPQHF. Here the CDR3 DNA reads TGTGCCAGCACCGTCCGGTTGGAAAATCAGCCCCAGCATTTT.

This rearrangement joins TRBV19 to TRBJ1-1, with no clear D. Trimming took off 3 bases at V and 6 bases at J, with 14 bases between the two ends. This CDR3 is built from 14 residues. CDR1 and CDR2 from the germline V gene are LNHDA and SQIVND (reference sequence). This CDR3 reads CASSIRPVGAEAFF. The CDR3 DNA reads as TGTGCCAGTAGTATTAGACCCGTCGGTGCTGAAGCTTTCTTT.

V and J are TRBV2 and TRBJ1-5, with D perhaps matching TRBD1 (5 bases). The V gene lost 6 bases and the J gene lost 2 bases, with 8 bases spanning the gap. CDR1 is SNHLY, CDR2 FYNNEI, per germline. CDR3 size: 13 residues. The CDR3 region has the DNA TGTGCCAGCAGCAAACAGGGCAATCAGCCCCAGCATTTT. Residues: CASSKQGNQPQHF.

The table lists this clone with a count of one. The rearrangement joins TRBV30 to TRBJ2-7; D possibly uses TRBD1 or TRBD2 (5 bases each). This CDR3 contains 13 residues. V was pared by 1 base and J by 9 bases, with 16 bases between. CDR1 and CDR2 from the germline V gene are GTSNPN and SVGIG (reference sequence). For the CDR3, the DNA is TGTGCCTGGAGTGAGATAGATGGGGCGGGGCAGTACTTC. Translated: CAWSEIDGAGQYF.

This chain links TRBV7-9 with TRBJ2-7; D is unclear. The CDR3 is 12 amino acids. The germline V and J ends were trimmed by 5 bases and 3 bases, with 8 bases remaining between them. Germline V lookup: CDR1 SEHNR, CDR2 FQNEAQ (reference sequence). The CDR3 DNA is TGTGCCAGCAGCCCGCTGGACTACGAGCAGTACTTC. Translating it yields CASSPLDYEQYF.

This chain links TRBV25-1 with TRBJ2-1; 9 bases are shared with TRBD1. This CDR3 spans 14 amino acids. Germline CDR1 reads MGHDK; CDR2 reads SYGVNS. V shed 6 bases, J shed 8 bases, and the junction held 8 bases outside the gene matches. The CDR3 region has the DNA TGTGCCAGCAGACAGGGGGCGCCGAGCCATGAGCAGTTCTTC. Its protein product is CASRQGAPSHEQFF.

The chain uses TRBV6-4 and TRBJ2-3; 9 bases are a match to TRBD2. V gave up 0 bases and J gave up 0 bases; unmatched junction bases: 1. This CDR3 is 16 amino acids long. Germline V gives CDR1 MRHNA, CDR2 SNTAGT. As DNA, the CDR3 is TGTGCCAGCAGTGACTCAGCGGGGGGTAGCACAGATACGCAGTATTTT. This codes for CASSDSAGGSTDTQYF.

The gene calls are TRBV7-9 and TRBJ1-2; 7 nucleotides match TRBD1. V lost 3 bases, J lost 2 bases, and 3 bases stayed unmatched. This CDR3 has 14 amino acids. Germline lookup yields CDR1 SEHNR and CDR2 FQNEAQ (reference sequence). The CDR3 loop is CASSFVQGNYGYTF. DNA for the CDR3: TGTGCCAGCAGCTTCGTACAGGGGAACTATGGCTACACCTTC.

This chain connects TRBV5-4 to TRBJ2-5; the D gene is possibly TRBD2 (7 bases). The CDR3 is made up of 15 amino acids. Per germline, CDR1 SGHNT and CDR2 YYREEE (reference sequence). V was trimmed by 2 bases and J by 5 bases, leaving 16 bases between them. The CDR3 sequence: CASSLDRGAGETQYF. The CDR3 nucleotides read TGTGCCAGCAGCTTAGACCGGGGGGCGGGGGAGACCCAGTACTTC.

The chain joins TRBV19 to TRBJ2-5; D gene uncertain. V was shortened by 3 bases and J by 5 bases, with 4 bases between the two germline ends. Germline CDR1 is LNHDA and CDR2 is SQIVND (reference sequence). The CDR3 loop spans 11 amino acids. The CDR3 nucleotides read TGTGCCAGTAGTATGCAGGAGACCCAGTACTTC. As protein: CASSMQETQYF.

This rearrangement joins TRBV3-1 (or the pseudogene TRBV3-2) to TRBJ2-1; tentatively, D is TRBD1 (5 bases). There are 13 residues in the CDR3. With 1 base removed from V and 10 bases from J, the gap between germline ends came to 11 bases. Per germline, CDR1 LGHDT and CDR2 YNNKEL (reference sequence). The CDR3 bases are TGTGCCAGCAGCCAAGTAGGGGCCAACGAGCAGTTCTTC. It specifies CASSQVGANEQFF.